One T cell receptor beta chain is described in this entry. The source of the sample is a study of blood T cell repertoires in COVID-19. Across the study: The United States, Italy and Spain supplied acute and convalescent COVID-19 samples.

The germline V gene encodes CDR1 KGHSH and CDR2 LQKENI. The CDR3 is 16 amino acids. Trimming removed 3 bases from V and 3 bases from J, with 12 bases in between. In the original processing: Nucleated cell number was recorded as an estimate derived from reference gene primer amplification. Sequenced by immunoSEQ multiplex PCR; TCRdb stores in-frame clones only, minus some. Clonal size and the V and J genes are those of that table, whereas D and trimming came from the DNA. This sample has hundreds of thousands of clones; approximately 90% occur once, and the top ten carry 0.95% to 1.3%. This sequence originates from a man aged 25-45 years who had recovered from COVID-19. V gene TRBV18 combines with J gene TRBJ2-6; D may be TRBD1 (6 bases). The source material was PBMCs or T cells enriched from blood (not recorded which). CDR3 DNA sequence: TGTGCCAGCTCACCTATTGAGGGGGTTGGGGCCAACGTCCTGACTTTC. Translating gives CASSPIEGVGANVLTF.